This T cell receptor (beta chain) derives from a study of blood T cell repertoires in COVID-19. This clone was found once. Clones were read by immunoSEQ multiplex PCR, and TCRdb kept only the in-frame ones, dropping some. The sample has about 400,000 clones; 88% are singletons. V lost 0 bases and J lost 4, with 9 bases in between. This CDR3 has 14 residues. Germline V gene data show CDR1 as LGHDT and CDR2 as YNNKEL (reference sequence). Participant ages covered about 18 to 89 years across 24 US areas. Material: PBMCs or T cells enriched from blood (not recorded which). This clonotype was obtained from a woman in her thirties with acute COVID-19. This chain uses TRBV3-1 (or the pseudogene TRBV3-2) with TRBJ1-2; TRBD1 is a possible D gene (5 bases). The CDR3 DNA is TGTGCCAGCAGCCAAGATCTGGGGGGCTATGGCTACACCTTC. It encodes CASSQDLGGYGYTF.